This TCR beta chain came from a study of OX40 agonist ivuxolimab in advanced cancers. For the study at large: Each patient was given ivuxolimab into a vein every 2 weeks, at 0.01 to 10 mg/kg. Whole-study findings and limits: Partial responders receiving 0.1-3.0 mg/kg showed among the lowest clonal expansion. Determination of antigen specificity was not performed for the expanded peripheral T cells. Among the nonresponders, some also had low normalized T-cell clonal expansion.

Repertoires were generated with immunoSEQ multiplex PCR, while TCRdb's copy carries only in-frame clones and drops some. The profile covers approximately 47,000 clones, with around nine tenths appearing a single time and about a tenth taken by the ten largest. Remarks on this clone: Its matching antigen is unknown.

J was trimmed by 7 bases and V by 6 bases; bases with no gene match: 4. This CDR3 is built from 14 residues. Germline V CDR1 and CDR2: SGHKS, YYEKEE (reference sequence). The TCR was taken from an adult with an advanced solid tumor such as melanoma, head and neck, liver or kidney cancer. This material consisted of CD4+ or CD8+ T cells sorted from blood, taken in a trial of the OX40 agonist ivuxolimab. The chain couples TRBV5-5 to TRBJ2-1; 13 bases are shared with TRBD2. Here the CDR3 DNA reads TGTGCCAGCACACTAGCGGGGGGGCGAAATGAGCAGTTCTTC. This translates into CASTLAGGRNEQFF.